This T cell receptor (beta chain) was recorded in a study of blood T cell repertoires in COVID-19. Original methodology: Researchers report that nucleated cell counts were estimated from reference gene primer amplification. Profiling relied on immunoSEQ multiplex PCR, and the TCRdb table lists in-frame clones only, not all of them. The V and J calls and clone size were taken over from that table, and D and trimming were inferred from the DNA. Of about 130,000 clones listed, approximately 84% are singletons. After removal of 7 bases from V and 7 bases from J, the junction contained 11 bases not matched to a gene. The CDR3 runs to 16 residues. Germline CDR1 KGHDR, CDR2 SFDVKD.

Sequenced: peripheral blood. The V call is TRBV24-1, the J call TRBJ2-3, with 12 nucleotides matching TRBD2. This TCR was sampled from a man aged 60 to 75 with acute or convalescent COVID-19. The CDR3 nucleotides are TGTGCCACCAGCGAAAAACTAGCGGGAGGCGTGAATACGCAGTATTTT. This encodes CATSEKLAGGVNTQYF.